These 19 T cell receptor beta chains came from one sample sequenced in a study of breast tumors, draining lymph nodes, adjacent tissues. Via MiXCR, TCRdb re-called the multiplex PCR reads, giving one row per CDR3 protein. This table has about 13,000 distinct CDR3 sequences, approximately 50% appearing once. Specimen: tumor-adjacent breast tissue. The receptors originated from a female donor with breast cancer. Some clones in this sample may be carry-over from other donors' samples.

Ten or more counts support this clonotype. This chain joins TRBV6-1 and TRBJ2-7, with 10 bases matching TRBD1. Germline CDR1 and CDR2: MNHNS and SASEGT. The CDR3 covers 14 residues. The V segment lost 5 bases and the J segment 4 bases; nucleotides outside the gene matches: 5. This chain's CDR3 is CASSWDRGPYEQYF. CDR3 bases: TGTGCCAGCAGTTGGGACAGGGGACCATACGAGCAGTACTTC.

There are many counts of this clonotype. This chain links TRBV12-3 or TRBV12-4 with TRBJ2-3; D uncertain. V was cut by 3 bases and J by 5 bases, with 15 bases left in between. The CDR3 is 15 amino acids. CDR3 loop: CASSFAPRVGDTQYF. CDR3 DNA: TGTGCCAGCAGTTTCGCCCCTCGGGTTGGAGATACGCAGTATTTT.

Judged by abundance, this clonotype is medium-sized. The rearrangement uses TRBV5-1 and TRBJ2-3; TRBD2 matches at 14 bases. The CDR3 runs 14 residues. CDR1 and CDR2 (germline): SGHRS, YFSETQ. J gave up 4 bases and V 9 bases, and 4 bases lay outside the gene matches. The CDR3 coding sequence is TGCGCCACCGCGGGACTAGCGGGAGCAGATACGCAGTATTTT. Protein: CATAGLAGADTQYF.

As for this clonotype: This CDR3 fails to terminate in the conserved phenylalanine or tryptophan, so it likely reflects a read error. The chain joins TRBV19 to TRBJ2-1, with 9 positions matching TRBD2. Losses at the gene ends were 7 bases for V and 0 bases for J; bases not matched to a gene: 7. Germline CDR1 LNHDA, CDR2 SQIVND (reference sequence). This CDR3 is 16 amino acids long. CDR3: CASTQKRGASYNEQFS. CDR3 bases: TGTGCCAGTACCCAAAAGCGGGGGGCCTCCTACAATGAGCAGTTCTCC.

This clonotype is labeled medium-sized. The rearrangement uses TRBV6-4 and TRBJ2-6; the D gene is possibly TRBD1 (6 bases). CDR3 size: 15 residues. V was clipped by 9 bases and J by 0 bases, with 12 bases between them. Per germline, CDR1 MRHNA and CDR2 SNTAGT. The CDR3 region has the DNA TGTGCCAGGAACGTACAGGGCTCTGGGGCCAACGTCCTGACTTTC. This codes for CARNVQGSGANVLTF.

This chain links TRBV20-1 with TRBJ2-3, with 14 bases identical to TRBD2. The CDR3 has 18 amino acids. Germline assignment: CDR1 DFQATT and CDR2 SNEGSKA (reference sequence). The V segment lost 5 bases and the J segment 4 bases; nucleotides outside the gene matches: 14. The CDR3 coding sequence is TGCAGTGCTGAGACTAGCGGGAGGGTCATTCGCGGGCCAGATACGCAGTATTTT. Its translation is CSAETSGRVIRGPDTQYF.

The table lists this clonotype with a few counts. The rearrangement uses TRBV25-1 and TRBJ2-3; D gene ambiguous. Trimming left V 5 bases short and J 5 bases short, with 5 bases between. The germline gives CDR1 MGHDK, CDR2 SYGVNS. This CDR3 comprises 11 residues. The CDR3 DNA reads TGTGCCAGCAGTTGGGGAGATACGCAGTATTTT. Protein sequence: CASSWGDTQYF.

The chain is built from TRBV7-2 and TRBJ2-3, with D perhaps being TRBD1 or TRBD2 (5 bases each). Germline CDR1 SGHTA, CDR2 FQGNSA. The CDR3 length is 16 residues. V dropped 5 bases and J dropped 2 bases, with 17 bases sitting between them. This CDR3 is CASSTREGVPTDTQYF. The DNA of the CDR3 is TGTGCCAGCAGCACCCGGGAAGGGGTACCCACAGATACGCAGTATTTT.

In its sample, this clonotype was seen a few times. A read error may be the cause here, since a much bigger clone is one base away. The chain is built from TRBV5-6 and TRBJ2-2; no firm D call. Germline V gene sequence: CDR1 SGHDT, CDR2 YYEEEE. This CDR3 is 14 amino acids long. V gave up 6 bases and J gave up 4 bases, with 13 bases separating them. This chain's CDR3 is CASTRTRTTGELFF. The DNA of the CDR3 is TGTGCCAGCACCCGCACCCGGACCACCGGGGAGCTGTTTTTT.

The chain uses TRBV2 and TRBJ2-2; 12 bases map to TRBD2. This CDR3 comprises 16 residues. Germline V gene lookup returns CDR1 SNHLY and CDR2 FYNNEI. The V segment lost 6 bases and the J segment 5 bases; nucleotides outside the gene matches: 7. CDR3 loop: CASRTSGSAETGELFF. The CDR3 region has the DNA TGTGCCAGCAGGACTAGCGGGAGCGCCGAAACCGGGGAGCTGTTTTTT.

The genes are TRBV5-1 and TRBJ2-3, with D possibly matching TRBD2 (6 bases). The germline V and J ends were trimmed by 2 bases and 2 bases, with 12 bases remaining between them. Per the germline V gene, CDR1 is SGHRS and CDR2 is YFSETQ. The length of the CDR3 is 15 residues. CDR3 region: CASSLGGAHTDTQYF. The CDR3 region has the DNA TGCGCCAGCAGCTTAGGCGGGGCCCACACAGATACGCAGTATTTT.

This clonotype was observed many times. This chain connects TRBV7-9 to TRBJ2-1; 12 nucleotides line up with TRBD2. Per the germline V gene, CDR1 is SEHNR and CDR2 is FQNEAQ (reference sequence). The CDR3 consists of 18 residues. V gave up 5 bases and J gave up 10 bases; unmatched junction bases: 18. This chain's CDR3 is CASSPPSSRLAGVEEQFF. DNA of the CDR3: TGTGCCAGCAGCCCTCCGTCCTCCAGACTAGCGGGAGTAGAAGAGCAGTTCTTC. The entire variable domain, with the rest obtained from reference TRBV7-9 and TRBJ2-1, is as follows: DTGVSQNPRHKITKRGQNVTFRCDPISEHNRLYWYRQTLGQGPEFLTYFQNEAQLEKSRLLSDRFSAERPKGSFSTLEIQRTEQGDSAMYLCASSPPSSRLAGVEEQFFGPGTRLTVL.

This clonotype showed up many times. This could be a read error, since a much larger clone is one nucleotide away. This chain joins TRBV12-3 or TRBV12-4 and TRBJ1-5; TRBD1 might be the D (5 bases). The CDR3 has 15 residues. V lost 3 bases and J lost 4, with 13 bases in between. DNA for the CDR3: TGTGCCAGCAGTTTCACAGGAAACCGAAATCAGCCCCAGCATTTT. This sequence encodes CASSFTGNRNQPQHF.

The chain joins TRBV12-3 or TRBV12-4 to TRBJ1-2; D unclear. The CDR3 spans 14 residues. V lost 8 bases, J lost 4 bases, and 17 bases lay in between. The CDR3 bases are TGTGCCAGCGGAAGGGAGCCGGGTTCCTATGGCTACACCTTC. It translates to CASGREPGSYGYTF.

The chain is built from TRBV12-3 or TRBV12-4 and TRBJ1-2, with unresolved D. This CDR3 contains 12 residues. V was shortened by 8 bases and J by 8 bases, with 15 bases between the two germline ends. As DNA, the CDR3 is TGTGCCAGCCGAACCGGGGTGGGAGGCTACACCTTC. Encoded protein: CASRTGVGGYTF.

V usage is TRBV24-1 and J usage is TRBJ1-2; no clear D gene. This CDR3 spans 13 amino acids. V was pared by 3 bases and J by 6 bases, with 10 bases between. In germline, CDR1 is KGHDR, CDR2 SFDVKD. The CDR3 here is CATSDLGRDGYTF. CDR3 nucleotides: TGTGCCACCAGTGATCTAGGGAGAGATGGCTACACCTTC.

This clonotype was seen at least ten times. The CDR3 loop reads CASSITSTYEQYF. The CDR3 bases are TGTGCCAGTAGTATTACATCCACCTACGAGCAGTACTTC. The V and J genes are TRBV19 and TRBJ2-7; no clear D gene. CDR1 and CDR2 (germline): LNHDA, SQIVND (reference sequence). The CDR3 covers 13 residues. The ends were cut back, 3 bases at V and 2 bases at J, with 8 bases in the middle.

This clonotype occurred many times. V usage is TRBV24-1 and J usage is TRBJ2-5; possibly TRBD1 for D (5 bases). This CDR3 comprises 15 residues. The V end lost 1 base, the J end lost 2 bases, and 10 bases lay between the germline ends. CDR1 is KGHDR and CDR2 is SFDVKD in the germline V gene. The chain's CDR3 is CATSDFTGIQETQYF. The CDR3 region has the DNA TGTGCCACCAGTGATTTCACAGGCATTCAAGAGACCCAGTACTTC.

A remark on this clonotype: This may come from a read error, since a much larger clone is one base off. Because it lacks the conserved phenylalanine or tryptophan at the end, this CDR3 is likely a read error. This chain uses TRBV7-8 with TRBJ2-3, with D tentatively TRBD1 or TRBD2 (5 bases each). CDR3 length equals 15 residues. Germline CDR1 SGHVS, CDR2 FQNEAQ. The V end was cut by 5 bases, the J end by 6 bases, with 18 bases between. Here the CDR3 reads CASSPPEGRRDTQYV. The DNA for the CDR3 is TGTGCCAGCAGCCCGCCCGAGGGGCGACGGGATACGCAGTATGTT.